The present entry profiles one TCR beta chain with its context. This CDR3 has 15 residues. Trimming at V came to 5 bases and at J to 6 bases, leaving 7 bases not matched to a gene. The sample comes from a study of blood T cells in healthy people across ages. The use of a sample-barcoded 5' primer and a J-beta primer mix characterized a second PCR of roughly 7 to 11 cycles. MiXCR, run by TCRdb on the 5' RACE reads, gives a single entry per CDR3 protein. The sample yields about a million distinct CDR3 sequences, roughly 52% seen once. This clonotype was sampled from a man aged 25 to 40 in good health. This rearrangement joins TRBV12-3 or TRBV12-4 to TRBJ2-1, with 10 bases lining up with TRBD1. What was sequenced was blood. The CDR3 region is CASSTRTGGGNEQFF. The CDR3 coding sequence is TGTGCCAGCAGTACGCGGACAGGGGGAGGCAATGAGCAGTTCTTC.